Shown below are 9 T cell receptor beta chains from a single sample sequenced in a study of OX40 agonist ivuxolimab in advanced cancers. TCRdb keeps only in-frame clones here, not all; method: immunoSEQ multiplex PCR. Of tens of thousands of clones detected, roughly nine tenths appear once; the ten largest clones hold about 30%. The sample here was CD4+ or CD8+ T cells sorted from blood, taken in a trial of the OX40 agonist ivuxolimab. The receptor source for this set is an adult with an advanced solid tumor such as melanoma, head and neck, liver or kidney cancer.

The gene calls are TRBV27 and TRBJ2-3, with 8 bases lining up with TRBD2. The CDR3 spans 15 residues. V shed 6 bases, J shed 1 base, and the junction held 6 bases outside the gene matches. Germline V gene sequence: CDR1 MNHEY, CDR2 SMNVEV (reference sequence). DNA for the CDR3: TGTGCCAGCAGCCGACTAGCGTCCGGCACAGATACGCAGTATTTT. Amino acids: CASSRLASGTDTQYF.

The chain carries TRBV5-8 and TRBJ2-1; no definite D call. CDR3 size: 15 residues. Germline V gives CDR1 SGHTS, CDR2 YDEGEE. Trimming shortened V by 0 bases and J by 0 bases, and 7 bases separated the two germline ends. The CDR3 is CASSLATVSYNEQFF. Written as DNA, the CDR3 is TGTGCCAGCAGCTTGGCCACGGTCTCCTACAATGAGCAGTTCTTC.

This chain connects TRBV29-1 to TRBJ2-3, with D perhaps given as TRBD1 or TRBD2 (6 bases each). Trimming cost V 7 bases and J 8 bases, with 16 bases left between them. Germline V gene lookup returns CDR1 SQVTM and CDR2 ANQGSEA. This CDR3 spans 12 amino acids. The CDR3 DNA is TGCAGCGATTCACAGGGTAGCGGTACGCAGTATTTT. Protein: CSDSQGSGTQYF.

Notes on this clone: Distinct nucleotide sequences in the sample also encode this CDR3. The J gene is TRBJ1-2, the V gene TRBV29-1; TRBD1 aligns across 7 bases. J was trimmed by 2 bases and V by 7 bases; bases with no gene match: 4. The CDR3 runs 12 residues. Germline V gene lookup returns CDR1 SQVTM and CDR2 ANQGSEA. The CDR3 region is CSAQTGNYGYTF. For the CDR3, the DNA is TGCAGCGCTCAGACAGGGAACTATGGCTACACCTTC.

The chain links TRBV7-6 to TRBJ2-2; D could derive from TRBD1 or TRBD2 (5 bases each). This CDR3 region has 14 residues. The ends were cut back, 3 bases at V and 4 bases at J, with 9 bases in the middle. Germline CDR1 SGHVS, CDR2 FNYEAQ. The DNA for the CDR3 is TGTGCCAGCAGCTTGGGGGAAGGCACCGGGGAGCTGTTTTTT. Translation gives CASSLGEGTGELFF.

CDR3 region: CASSLFPENSPLHF. The CDR3 bases are TGTGCCAGCAGCTTATTTCCAGAGAATTCACCCCTCCACTTT. The V gene is TRBV5-6, the J gene TRBJ1-6; the D is unclear. Germline V gene sequence: CDR1 SGHDT, CDR2 YYEEEE. CDR3 length equals 14 residues. V dropped 2 bases and J dropped 7 bases, with 10 bases sitting between them.

The chain uses TRBV6-1 and TRBJ1-4; 10 bases map to TRBD1. CDR3 length: 15 amino acids. Per germline, CDR1 MNHNS and CDR2 SASEGT. V lost 2 bases to trimming and J lost 7 bases; unmatched junction nucleotides: 4. CDR3 region: CASSERDRGTEKLFF. Here the CDR3 DNA reads TGTGCCAGCAGTGAAAGGGACAGGGGAACTGAAAAACTGTTTTTT.

The genes are TRBV21-1 and TRBJ1-2. TRBV21-1 counts as a pseudogene. CDR3 length: 15 residues. CDR3 amino acids: CASSRGTPANYGYTF. Here the CDR3 DNA reads TGTGCCAGCAGCAGAGGCACCCCAGCTAACTATGGCTACACCTTC.

The chain employs TRBV9 and TRBJ2-7, with 8 bases aligning to TRBD2. CDR3 length: 15 amino acids. Trimming removed 0 bases from V and 4 bases from J; junction bases left unmatched: 6. In germline, CDR1 is SGDLS, CDR2 YYNGEE. For the CDR3, the DNA is TGTGCCAGCAGCGTAGTCGACAGCGGGAGTTACGAGCAGTACTTC. Its protein is CASSVVDSGSYEQYF.